The following is a T cell receptor beta chain sequence with its context. The V gene's germline CDR1 is SEHNR and CDR2 FQNEAQ (reference sequence). The CDR3 contains 19 residues. V shed 5 bases, J shed 3 bases, and the junction held 21 bases outside the gene matches. The data are from a study of blood T cell repertoires in COVID-19. The wider study: Samples taken during acute and convalescent COVID-19 were collected in the United States, Italy and Spain. T cells, B-cell-depleted T cells, or PBMCs provided the cDNA or gDNA that served as material.

In the study's own analysis: Estimation of nucleated cell counts relied on the amplification of reference gene primers. TCRdb keeps only in-frame clones here, not all; method: immunoSEQ multiplex PCR. That table gives V, J and clone size, and the DNA gave D and trimming. The table shows 300,000 to 450,000 clones, with 85% to 90% occurring only once. Donors in Cohort 3 counted as recovered after two negative PCRs, clearance, or symptom resolution. Material for sequencing was PBMCs or T cells enriched from blood (not recorded which). The J gene is TRBJ2-7, the V gene TRBV7-9; 8 bases agree with TRBD2. The receptor was isolated from a man between 18 and 35 years old who had recovered from COVID-19. CDR3 region: CASSRRGGAVPIPHYEQYF. DNA for the CDR3: TGTGCCAGCAGCAGACGGGGGGGCGCTGTTCCCATCCCCCACTACGAGCAGTACTTC.